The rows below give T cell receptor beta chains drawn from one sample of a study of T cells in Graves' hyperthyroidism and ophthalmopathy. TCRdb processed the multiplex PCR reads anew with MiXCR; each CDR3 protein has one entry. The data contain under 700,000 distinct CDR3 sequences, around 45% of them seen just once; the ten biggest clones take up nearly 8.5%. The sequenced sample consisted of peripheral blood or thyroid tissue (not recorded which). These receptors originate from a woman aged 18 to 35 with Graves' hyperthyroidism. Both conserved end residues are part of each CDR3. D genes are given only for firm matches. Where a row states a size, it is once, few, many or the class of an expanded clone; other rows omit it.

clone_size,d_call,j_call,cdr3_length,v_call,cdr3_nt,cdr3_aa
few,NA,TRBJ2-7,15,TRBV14,TGTGCCAGCAGCTTACCTGGGACTGCCCCCTACGAGCAGTACTTC,CASSLPGTAPYEQYF
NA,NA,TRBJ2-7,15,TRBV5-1,TGCGCCAGCAGCTATTTGAGCGGGCGCGTCTACGAGCAGTACTTC,CASSYLSGRVYEQYF
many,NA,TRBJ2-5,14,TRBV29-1,TGCAGCGTCGAGGGTCTTGGGGGGAGGGAGACCCAGTACTTC,CSVEGLGGRETQYF
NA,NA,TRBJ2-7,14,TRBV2,TGTGCCAGCAGTCCGCTGGACGAGGTCTACGAGCAGTACTTC,CASSPLDEVYEQYF
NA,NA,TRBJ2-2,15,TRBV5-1,TGCGCCAGCAGCTTGGGTGACAGCTACACCGGGGAGCTGTTTTTT,CASSLGDSYTGELFF
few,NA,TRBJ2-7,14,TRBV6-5,TGTGCCAGCAGTGACCACAGAGAGGCCTACGAGCAGTACTTC,CASSDHREAYEQYF
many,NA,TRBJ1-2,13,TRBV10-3,TGTGCCGTGGCGCGGACGGGAGGCTATGGCTACACCTTC,CAVARTGGYGYTF
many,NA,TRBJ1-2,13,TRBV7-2,TGTGCCAGCAGCCGTTTAGGGTGGGATGGCTACACCTTC,CASSRLGWDGYTF
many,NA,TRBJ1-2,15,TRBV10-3,TGTGCCATCAGTGACACAGGACCTTCTAACTATGGCTACACCTTC,CAISDTGPSNYGYTF
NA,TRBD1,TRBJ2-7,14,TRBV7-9,TGTGCCAGCAGCCAACGACAGGGTTCCTACGAGCAGTACTTC,CASSQRQGSYEQYF
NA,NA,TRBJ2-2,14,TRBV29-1,TGCAGCGTTGTTAGCCAGGGAAGCACCGGGGAGCTGTTTTTT,CSVVSQGSTGELFF
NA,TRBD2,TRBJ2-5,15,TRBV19,TGTGCCAGTAGTATGTGGGCTAGCGGGTTCGAGACCCAGTACTTC,CASSMWASGFETQYF
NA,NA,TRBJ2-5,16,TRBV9,TGTGCCAGCAGCCTTGGAACAGGGAGGGGTGGAGAGACCCAGTACTTC,CASSLGTGRGGETQYF
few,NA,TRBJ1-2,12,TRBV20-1,TGCAGTGCTAGAGATTTGACCTATCATTCCACCTTC,CSARDLTYHSTF
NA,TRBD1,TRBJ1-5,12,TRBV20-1,TGCAGCAGCACTGACAGGGCCCAGCCCCAGCATTTT,CSSTDRAQPQHF
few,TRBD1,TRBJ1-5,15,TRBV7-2,TGTGCCAGCAGCTCGGGACAGACCTGGAATCAGCCCCAGCATTTT,CASSSGQTWNQPQHF
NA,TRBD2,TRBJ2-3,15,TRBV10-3,TGTGCCAGCAGTGACAAGCGGGAGGGTGCAGATACGCAGTATTTT,CASSDKREGADTQYF
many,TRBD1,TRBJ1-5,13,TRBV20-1,TGCAGTGCTAGGGGACAGTCTAATCAGCCCCAGCATTTT,CSARGQSNQPQHF
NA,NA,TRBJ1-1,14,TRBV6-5,TGTGCCAGCAGTTACTCGTTGGGGGAAACTGAAGCTTTCTTT,CASSYSLGETEAFF
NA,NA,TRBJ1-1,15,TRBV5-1,TGCGCCAGCCTATCCGGGGGGGCGGGCTACACTGAAGCTTTCTTT,CASLSGGAGYTEAFF
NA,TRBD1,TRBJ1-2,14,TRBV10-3,TGTGCCATCAGTCCTACCGACAGGGCTAATGGCTACACCTTC,CAISPTDRANGYTF
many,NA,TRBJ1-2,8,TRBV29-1,TGCAGCGTTGACATCCTCACCTTC,CSVDILTF
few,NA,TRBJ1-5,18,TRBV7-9,TGTGCCAGCAGCCAAGATTCCCGCGCAACAGGCAGTGATCAGCCCCAGCATTTT,CASSQDSRATGSDQPQHF
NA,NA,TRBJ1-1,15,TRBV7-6,TGTGCCAACATCTCTGCACAGGGAGGATACACTGAAGCTTTCTTT,CANISAQGGYTEAFF
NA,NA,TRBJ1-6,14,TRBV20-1,TGCAGTGCTAGAGTAAGGGGGGCGGGTTCACCCCTCCACTTT,CSARVRGAGSPLHF
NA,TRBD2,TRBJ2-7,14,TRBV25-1,TGTGCCAGCAGCTTAGGTAGCGGGAGGGACGAGCAGTACTTC,CASSLGSGRDEQYF
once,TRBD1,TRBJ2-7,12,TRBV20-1,TGCAGTGCTTGGGACAGGTGGGACGAGCAGTACTTC,CSAWDRWDEQYF
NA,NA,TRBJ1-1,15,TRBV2,TGTGCCAGCAGTTTCGACAGGCGAATGAACACTGAAGCTTTCTTT,CASSFDRRMNTEAFF
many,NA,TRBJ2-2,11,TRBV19,TGTGCCAGCAGTGATACCGGGGAGCTGTTTTTT,CASSDTGELFF
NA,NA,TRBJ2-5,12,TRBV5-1,TGCGCCAGCAGGAACGGGGCCGCGACCCAGTACTTC,CASRNGAATQYF
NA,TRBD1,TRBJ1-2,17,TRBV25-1,TGTGCCAGCAGTGAAAAGGGACAGGGGTCAGGGTACTATGGCTACACCTTC,CASSEKGQGSGYYGYTF
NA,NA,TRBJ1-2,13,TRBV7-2,TGTGCCAGCAGCCCCGACGGGTACTATGGCTACACCTTC,CASSPDGYYGYTF
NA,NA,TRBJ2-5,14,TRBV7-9,TGTGCCAGTAGCGACCGGGCCCACCAAGAGACCCAGTACTTC,CASSDRAHQETQYF
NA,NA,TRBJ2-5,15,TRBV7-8,TGTGCCAGCAGCCAAGTGGCCAGCGGGCGGGAGACCCAGTACTTC,CASSQVASGRETQYF
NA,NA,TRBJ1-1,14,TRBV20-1,TGCAGTGCTAGTTTGCTACAAATGAACACTGAAGCTTTCTTT,CSASLLQMNTEAFF
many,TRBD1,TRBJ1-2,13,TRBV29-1,TGCAGCGTCCAACAGGGGCAGGGGTATGGCTACACCTTC,CSVQQGQGYGYTF
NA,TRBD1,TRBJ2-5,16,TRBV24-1,TGTGCCACCCCTCCTAGGACAGGGACCGTTGTAGAGACCCAGTACTTC,CATPPRTGTVVETQYF
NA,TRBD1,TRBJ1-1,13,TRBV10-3,TGTGCCATCAGTGAGTCCGACAGGGGAGTAGCTTTCTTT,CAISESDRGVAFF
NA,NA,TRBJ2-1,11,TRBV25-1,TGTGCCAGCAGGGACAACAATGAGCAGTTCTTC,CASRDNNEQFF
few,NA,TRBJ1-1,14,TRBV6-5,TGTGCCAGCAGCTATGGGTACTCGAACACTGAAGCTTTCTTT,CASSYGYSNTEAFF
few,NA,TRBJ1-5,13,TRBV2,TGTGCCAGCAGTTACCGTGGTTTTACCGCCCAGCATTTT,CASSYRGFTAQHF
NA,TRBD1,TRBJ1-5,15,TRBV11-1,TGTGCCAGCAGCTTGGACGGAGGGGGCGGTCAGCCCCAGCATTTT,CASSLDGGGGQPQHF
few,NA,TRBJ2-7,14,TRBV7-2,TGTGCCAGCAGTCAAGCTCCGGGCTCCTACGAGCAGTACTTC,CASSQAPGSYEQYF
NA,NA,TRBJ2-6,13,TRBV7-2,TGTGCCAGCAGGGGACTTGGGGCCAACGTCCTGACTTTC,CASRGLGANVLTF
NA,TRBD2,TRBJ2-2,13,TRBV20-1,TGCAGTGCCCGGACTAGTTACACCGGGGAGCTGTTTTTT,CSARTSYTGELFF
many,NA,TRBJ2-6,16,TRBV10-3,TGTGCCATCAGTGTGGTTTTCGGCTCTGGGGCCAACGTCCTGACTTTC,CAISVVFGSGANVLTF
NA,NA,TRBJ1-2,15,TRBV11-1,TGTGCCAGTAGCTTACCCGGACAGCTTTTCTATGGCTACACCTTC,CASSLPGQLFYGYTF
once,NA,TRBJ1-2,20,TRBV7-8,NA,CASSFYICSASLLEDYGYTF
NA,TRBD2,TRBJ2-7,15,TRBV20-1,TGCAGTGCTACTGACGGGACTAGCATGTCCTACGAGCAGTACTTC,CSATDGTSMSYEQYF
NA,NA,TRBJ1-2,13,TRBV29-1,TGCAGCTTAGAGAGTGGACAGCCCTATGGCTACACCTTC,CSLESGQPYGYTF
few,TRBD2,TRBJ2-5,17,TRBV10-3,TGTGCCAGCTCACCAGTTTTGACTAGCGGGAGTCGAGAGACCCAGTACTTC,CASSPVLTSGSRETQYF
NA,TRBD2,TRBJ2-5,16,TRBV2,TGCGCCAGCAGCCAAGATCTTGGACTAGCGGGAGAGACCCAGTACTTC,CASSQDLGLAGETQYF
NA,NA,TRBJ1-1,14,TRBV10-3,TGTGCCATCAGCCGGACCCAGGGGAGCACTGAAGCTTTCTTT,CAISRTQGSTEAFF
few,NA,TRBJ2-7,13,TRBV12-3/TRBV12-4,TGTGCCAGCAGCCCCACCCCTCGACACGAGCAGTACTTC,CASSPTPRHEQYF
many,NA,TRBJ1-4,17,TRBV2,TGTGCCAGCAGTAAGAACCTCCTAGGCCAGGCTAATGAAAAACTGTTTTTT,CASSKNLLGQANEKLFF
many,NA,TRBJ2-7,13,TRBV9,TGTGCCAGCAGCGTAGCTACAGGATACGAGCAGTACTTC,CASSVATGYEQYF
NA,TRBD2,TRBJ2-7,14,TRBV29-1,TGCAGCGCTTTGGGACTAGCGGCCTCCTACGAGCAGTACTTC,CSALGLAASYEQYF
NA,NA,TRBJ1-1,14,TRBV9,TGTGCCAGTACCCCCGGGGCGCGGGACACTGAAGCTTTCTTT,CASTPGARDTEAFF
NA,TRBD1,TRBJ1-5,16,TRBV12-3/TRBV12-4,TGTGCCAGCAGCAAAGAGACGGACAGGGCCCCCCAGCCCCAGCATTTT,CASSKETDRAPQPQHF